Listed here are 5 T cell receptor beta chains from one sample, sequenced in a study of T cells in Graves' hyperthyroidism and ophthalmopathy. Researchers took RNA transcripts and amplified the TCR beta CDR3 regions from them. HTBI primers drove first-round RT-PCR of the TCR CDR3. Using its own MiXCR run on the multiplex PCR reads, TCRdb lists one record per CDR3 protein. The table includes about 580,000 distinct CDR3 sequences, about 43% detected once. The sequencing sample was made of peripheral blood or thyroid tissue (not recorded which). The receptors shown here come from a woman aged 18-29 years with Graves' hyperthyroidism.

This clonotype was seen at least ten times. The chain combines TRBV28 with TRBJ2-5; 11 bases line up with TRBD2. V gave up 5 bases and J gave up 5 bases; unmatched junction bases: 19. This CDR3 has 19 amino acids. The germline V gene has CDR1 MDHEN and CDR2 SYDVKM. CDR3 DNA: TGTGCCAGCAGTCCCTACCCTGGGACTAGCGGAGAGATGGTGGAGACCCAGTACTTC. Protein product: CASSPYPGTSGEMVETQYF.

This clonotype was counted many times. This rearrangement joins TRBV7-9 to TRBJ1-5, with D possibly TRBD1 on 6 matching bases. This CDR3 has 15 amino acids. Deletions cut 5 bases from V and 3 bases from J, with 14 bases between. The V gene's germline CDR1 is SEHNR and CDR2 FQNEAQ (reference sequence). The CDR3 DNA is TGTGCCAGCAGCCGCGGGAAGGGGGTCAATCAGCCCCAGCATTTT. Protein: CASSRGKGVNQPQHF.

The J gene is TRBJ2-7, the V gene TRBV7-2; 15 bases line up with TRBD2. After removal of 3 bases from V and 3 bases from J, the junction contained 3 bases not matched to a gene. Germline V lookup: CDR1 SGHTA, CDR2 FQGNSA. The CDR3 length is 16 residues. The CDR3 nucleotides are TGTGCCAGCAGCTTTTGGACTAGCGGGAGGGACTACGAGCAGTACTTC. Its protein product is CASSFWTSGRDYEQYF.

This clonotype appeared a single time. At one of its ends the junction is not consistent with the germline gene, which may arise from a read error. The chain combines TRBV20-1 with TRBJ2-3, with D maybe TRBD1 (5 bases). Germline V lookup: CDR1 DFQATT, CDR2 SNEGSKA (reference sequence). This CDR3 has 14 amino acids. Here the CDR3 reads CSARQGNSNQPHNF. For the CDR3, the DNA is TGCAGTGCTAGACAGGGTAATAGCAATCAGCCCCACAATTTT.

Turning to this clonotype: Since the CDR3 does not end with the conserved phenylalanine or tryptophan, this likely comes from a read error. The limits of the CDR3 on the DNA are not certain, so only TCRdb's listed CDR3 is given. CDR3 in amino acids: CATSSPRGEDT. The chain couples TRBV15 to TRBJ1-3; the table names TRBD1, a call not compared with the DNA. Germline V gives CDR1 LNHNV, CDR2 YYDKDF (reference sequence). The CDR3 spans 11 amino acids, including both terminal residues.